The subject of this entry is one T cell receptor (beta chain). Here immunoSEQ multiplex PCR was the method, and the copy in TCRdb shows in-frame clones only, minus some. Found here are some 26,000 clones, around 79% of them singletons; the top ten hold approximately 31%. The data originate from a study of OX40 agonist ivuxolimab in advanced cancers. Study at large: Six ivuxolimab dose levels, 0.01 to 10 mg/kg, were given intravenously every 2 weeks.

The ends were cut back, 0 bases at V and 4 bases at J, with 12 bases in the middle. CDR1 SGHTA and CDR2 FQGTGA come from the germline V gene. The CDR3 is made up of 15 amino acids. The receptor was isolated from an adult with an advanced solid tumor such as melanoma, head and neck, liver or kidney cancer. The sample in question was CD4+ or CD8+ T cells sorted from blood, obtained in a trial of the OX40 agonist ivuxolimab. This sequence joins TRBV7-3 and TRBJ1-1; D is possibly TRBD1 (5 bases). The CDR3 DNA reads TGTGCCAGCAGCTTAACGACAGCTCCAGGCACTGAAGCTTTCTTT. Its protein is CASSLTTAPGTEAFF.